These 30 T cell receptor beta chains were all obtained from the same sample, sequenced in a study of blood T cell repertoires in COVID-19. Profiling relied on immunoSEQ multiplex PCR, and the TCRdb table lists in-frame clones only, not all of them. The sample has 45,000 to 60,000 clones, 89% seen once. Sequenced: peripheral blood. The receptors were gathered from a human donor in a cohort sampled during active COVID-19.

The CDR3 bases are TGTGCCAGCAGCGTGCTACCGGGACAGGGTTTCACTGAAGCTTTCTTT. As protein: CASSVLPGQGFTEAFF. The V gene is TRBV7-9, the J gene TRBJ1-1; 9 bases fit TRBD1. The germline V gene has CDR1 SEHNR and CDR2 FQNEAQ (reference sequence). V gave up 5 bases and J gave up 4 bases; unmatched junction bases: 11. The CDR3 consists of 16 residues.

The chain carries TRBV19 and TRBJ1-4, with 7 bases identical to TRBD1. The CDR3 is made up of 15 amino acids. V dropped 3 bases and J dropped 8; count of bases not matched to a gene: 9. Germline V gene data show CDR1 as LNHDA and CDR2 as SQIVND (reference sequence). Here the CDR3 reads CASSIALTGYEKLFF. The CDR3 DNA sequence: TGTGCCAGTAGTATCGCTTTGACAGGGTACGAAAAACTGTTTTTT.

DNA for the CDR3: TGTGCCAGTAGTATAAGGCCCCCCGGGACAGGGAATGAAAAACTGTTTTTT. It yields the protein CASSIRPPGTGNEKLFF. This rearrangement joins TRBV19 to TRBJ1-4; 9 nucleotides match TRBD1. Germline V gene lookup returns CDR1 LNHDA and CDR2 SQIVND (reference sequence). J was trimmed by 5 bases and V by 2 bases; bases with no gene match: 9. The CDR3 loop spans 17 amino acids.

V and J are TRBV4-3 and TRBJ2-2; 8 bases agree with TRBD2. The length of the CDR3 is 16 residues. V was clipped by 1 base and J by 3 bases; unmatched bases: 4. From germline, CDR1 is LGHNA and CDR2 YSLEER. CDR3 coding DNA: TGCGCCAGCAGCCAAGGGACTAGCTGGGACACCGGGGAGCTGTTTTTT. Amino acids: CASSQGTSWDTGELFF.

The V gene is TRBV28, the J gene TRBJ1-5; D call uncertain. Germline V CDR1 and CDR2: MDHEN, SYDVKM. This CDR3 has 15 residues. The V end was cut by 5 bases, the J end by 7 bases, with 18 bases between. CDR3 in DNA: TGTGCCAGCAGTATTTATCGCCCGGTGGGCCAGCCCCAGCATTTT. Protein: CASSIYRPVGQPQHF.

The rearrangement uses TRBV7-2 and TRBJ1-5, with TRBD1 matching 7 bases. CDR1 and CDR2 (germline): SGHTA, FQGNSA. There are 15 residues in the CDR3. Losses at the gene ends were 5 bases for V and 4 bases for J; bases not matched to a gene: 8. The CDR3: CASSISGQENQPQHF. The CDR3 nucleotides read TGTGCCAGCAGCATTAGCGGACAGGAGAATCAGCCCCAGCATTTT. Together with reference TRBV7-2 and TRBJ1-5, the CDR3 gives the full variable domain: GAGVSQSPSNKVTEKGKDVELRCDPISGHTALYWYRQSLGQGLEFLIYFQGNSAPDKSGLPSDRFSAERTGGSVSTLTIQRTQQEDSAVYLCASSISGQENQPQHFGDGTRLSIL.

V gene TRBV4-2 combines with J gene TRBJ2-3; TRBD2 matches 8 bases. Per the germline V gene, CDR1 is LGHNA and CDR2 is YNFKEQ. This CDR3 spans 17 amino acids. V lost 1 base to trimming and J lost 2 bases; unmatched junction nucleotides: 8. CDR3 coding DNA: TGTGCCAGCAGCCAAGCCCTAGCGGGCTCACCCACAGATACGCAGTATTTT. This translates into CASSQALAGSPTDTQYF.

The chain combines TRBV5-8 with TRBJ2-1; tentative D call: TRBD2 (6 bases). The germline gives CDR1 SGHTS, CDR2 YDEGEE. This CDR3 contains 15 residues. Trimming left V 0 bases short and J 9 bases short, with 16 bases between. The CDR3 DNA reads TGTGCCAGCAGCTTGGATTTGGGCGCAGCGGGTGAGCAGTTCTTC. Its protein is CASSLDLGAAGEQFF.

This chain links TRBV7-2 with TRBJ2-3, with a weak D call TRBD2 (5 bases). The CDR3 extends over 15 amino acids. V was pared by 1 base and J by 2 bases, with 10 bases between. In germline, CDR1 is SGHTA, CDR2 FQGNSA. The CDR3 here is CASSLGSGYTDTQYF. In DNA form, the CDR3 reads TGTGCCAGCAGCTTAGGGAGCGGTTACACAGATACGCAGTATTTT.

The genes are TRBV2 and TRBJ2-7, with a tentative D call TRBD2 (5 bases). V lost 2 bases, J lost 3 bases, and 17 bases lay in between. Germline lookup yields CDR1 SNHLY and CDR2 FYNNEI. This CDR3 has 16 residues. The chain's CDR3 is CASSERATGMVYEQYF. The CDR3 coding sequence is TGTGCCAGCAGTGAACGGGCCACCGGGATGGTCTACGAGCAGTACTTC.

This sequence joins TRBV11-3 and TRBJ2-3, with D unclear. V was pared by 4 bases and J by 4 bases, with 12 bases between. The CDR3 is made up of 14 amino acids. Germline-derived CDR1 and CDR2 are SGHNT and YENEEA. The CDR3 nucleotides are TGTGCCAGCAGCTCCGGGTACCGGTCAGATACGCAGTATTTT. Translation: CASSSGYRSDTQYF.

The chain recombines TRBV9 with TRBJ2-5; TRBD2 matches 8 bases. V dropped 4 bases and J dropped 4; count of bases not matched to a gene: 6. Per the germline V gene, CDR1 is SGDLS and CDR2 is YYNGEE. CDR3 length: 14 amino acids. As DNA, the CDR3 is TGTGCCAGCAGCCCTGGACTAGCTAGAGAGACCCAGTACTTC. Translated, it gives CASSPGLARETQYF.

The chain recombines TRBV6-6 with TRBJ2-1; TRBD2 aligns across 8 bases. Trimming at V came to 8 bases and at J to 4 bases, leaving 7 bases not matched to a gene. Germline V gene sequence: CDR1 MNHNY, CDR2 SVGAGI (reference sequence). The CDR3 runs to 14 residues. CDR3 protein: CASRTGTRYNEQFF. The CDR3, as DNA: TGTGCCAGCCGCACCGGGACTAGATACAATGAGCAGTTCTTC.

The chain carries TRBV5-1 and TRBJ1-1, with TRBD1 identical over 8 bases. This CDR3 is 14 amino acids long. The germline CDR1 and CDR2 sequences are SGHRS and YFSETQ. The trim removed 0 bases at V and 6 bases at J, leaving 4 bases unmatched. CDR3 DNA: TGCGCCAGCAGCTTGGACCAGGGGGCCGCTGAAGCTTTCTTT. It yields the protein CASSLDQGAAEAFF.

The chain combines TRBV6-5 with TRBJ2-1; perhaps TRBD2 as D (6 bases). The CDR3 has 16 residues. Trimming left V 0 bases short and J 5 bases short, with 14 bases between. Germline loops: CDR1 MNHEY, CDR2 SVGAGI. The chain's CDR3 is CASSYSGGFGNNEQFF. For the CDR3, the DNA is TGTGCCAGCAGTTACTCTGGGGGGTTCGGGAACAATGAGCAGTTCTTC.

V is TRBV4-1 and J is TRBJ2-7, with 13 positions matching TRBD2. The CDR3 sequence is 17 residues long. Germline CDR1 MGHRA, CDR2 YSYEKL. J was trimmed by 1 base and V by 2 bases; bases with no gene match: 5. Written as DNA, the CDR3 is TGCGCCAGCAGCCAATCAACTAGCGGGAGGGGGTCCTACGAGCAGTACTTC. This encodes CASSQSTSGRGSYEQYF.

Here the CDR3 DNA reads TGTGCCAGCAGCTTAGCGTGGGGCGGAGTCACAGATACGCAGTATTTT. Translating it yields CASSLAWGGVTDTQYF. The rearrangement links TRBV7-6 to TRBJ2-3; D perhaps matches TRBD1 (5 bases). Germline lookup yields CDR1 SGHVS and CDR2 FNYEAQ. The V and J ends lost 0 bases and 2 bases respectively, with 12 bases between them. This CDR3 has 16 residues.

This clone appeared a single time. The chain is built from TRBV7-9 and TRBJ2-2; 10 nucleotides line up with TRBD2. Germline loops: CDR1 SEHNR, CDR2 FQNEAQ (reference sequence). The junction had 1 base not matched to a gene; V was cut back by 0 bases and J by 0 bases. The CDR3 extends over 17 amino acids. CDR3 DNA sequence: TGTGCCAGCAGCTTAGCGGGACTAGCGACGAACACCGGGGAGCTGTTTTTT. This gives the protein CASSLAGLATNTGELFF.

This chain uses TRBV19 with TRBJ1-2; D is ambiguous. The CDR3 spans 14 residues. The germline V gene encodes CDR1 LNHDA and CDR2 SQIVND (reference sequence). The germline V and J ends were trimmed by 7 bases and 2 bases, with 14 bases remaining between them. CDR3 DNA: TGTGCCAGTAACCCCCCCACACAAAACTATGGCTACACCTTC. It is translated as CASNPPTQNYGYTF.

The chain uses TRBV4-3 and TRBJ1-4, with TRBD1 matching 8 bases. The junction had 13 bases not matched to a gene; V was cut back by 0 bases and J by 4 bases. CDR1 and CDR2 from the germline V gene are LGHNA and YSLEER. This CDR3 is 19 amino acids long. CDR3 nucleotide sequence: TGCGCCAGCAGCCAAGACTTCGACAGGGGATCCCGCGGTAATGAAAAACTGTTTTTT. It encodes CASSQDFDRGSRGNEKLFF.

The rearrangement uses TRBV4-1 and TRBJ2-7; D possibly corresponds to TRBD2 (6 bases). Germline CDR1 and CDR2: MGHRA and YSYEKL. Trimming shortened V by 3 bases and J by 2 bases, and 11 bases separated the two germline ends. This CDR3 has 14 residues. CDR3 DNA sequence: TGCGCCAGCAGCCAGCGGGGAGAACCCTACGAGCAGTACTTC. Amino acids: CASSQRGEPYEQYF.

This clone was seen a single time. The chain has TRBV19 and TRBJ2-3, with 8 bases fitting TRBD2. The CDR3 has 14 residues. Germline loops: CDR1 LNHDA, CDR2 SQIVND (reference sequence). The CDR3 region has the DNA TGTGCTTCTTCCCGTAGCGGGGCGAGGGATACGCAGTATTTT. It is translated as CASSRSGARDTQYF.

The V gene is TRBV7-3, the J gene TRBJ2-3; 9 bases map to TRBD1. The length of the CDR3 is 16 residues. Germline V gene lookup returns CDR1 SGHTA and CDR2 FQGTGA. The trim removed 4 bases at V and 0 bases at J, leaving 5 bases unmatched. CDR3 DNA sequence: TGTGCCAGCAGCTCAACAGGGGGCGGGAGCACAGATACGCAGTATTTT. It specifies CASSSTGGGSTDTQYF.

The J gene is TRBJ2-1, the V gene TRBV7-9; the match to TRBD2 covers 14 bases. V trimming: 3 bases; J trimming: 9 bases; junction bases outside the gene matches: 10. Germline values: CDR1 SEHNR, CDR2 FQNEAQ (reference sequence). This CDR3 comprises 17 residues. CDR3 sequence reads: CASSFGLAGGQGVEQFF. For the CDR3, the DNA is TGTGCCAGCAGCTTCGGACTAGCGGGGGGCCAAGGTGTTGAGCAGTTCTTC.

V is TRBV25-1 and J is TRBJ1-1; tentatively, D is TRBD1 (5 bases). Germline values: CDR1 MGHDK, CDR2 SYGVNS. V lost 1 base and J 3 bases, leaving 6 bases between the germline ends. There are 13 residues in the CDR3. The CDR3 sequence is CASSELGHTEAFF. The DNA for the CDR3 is TGTGCCAGCAGTGAATTGGGGCACACTGAAGCTTTCTTT.

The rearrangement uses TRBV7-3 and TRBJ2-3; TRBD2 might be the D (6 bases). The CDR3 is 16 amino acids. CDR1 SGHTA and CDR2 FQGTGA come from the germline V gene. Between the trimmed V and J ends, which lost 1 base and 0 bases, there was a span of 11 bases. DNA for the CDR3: TGTGCCAGCAGCTTAAACCCCGCGGGGAGCACAGATACGCAGTATTTT. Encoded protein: CASSLNPAGSTDTQYF. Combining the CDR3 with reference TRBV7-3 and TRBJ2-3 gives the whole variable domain GAGVSQTPSNKVTEKGKYVELRCDPISGHTALYWYRQSLGQGPEFLIYFQGTGAADDSGLPNDRFFAVRPEGSVSTLKIQRTERGDSAVYLCASSLNPAGSTDTQYFGPGTRLTVL.

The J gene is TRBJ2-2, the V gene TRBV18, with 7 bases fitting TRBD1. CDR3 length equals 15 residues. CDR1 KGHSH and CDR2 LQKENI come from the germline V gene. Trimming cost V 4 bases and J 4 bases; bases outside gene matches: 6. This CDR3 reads CASSQRDRLTGELFF. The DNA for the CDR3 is TGTGCCAGCTCACAACGGGACAGACTCACCGGGGAGCTGTTTTTT.

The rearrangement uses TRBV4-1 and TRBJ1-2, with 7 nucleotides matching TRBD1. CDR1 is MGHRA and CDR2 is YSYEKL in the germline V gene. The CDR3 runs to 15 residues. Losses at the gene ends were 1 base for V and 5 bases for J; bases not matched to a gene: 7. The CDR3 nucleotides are TGCGCCAGCAGCCAAGCCGACAGGGAGAGGTATGGCTACACCTTC. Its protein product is CASSQADRERYGYTF.

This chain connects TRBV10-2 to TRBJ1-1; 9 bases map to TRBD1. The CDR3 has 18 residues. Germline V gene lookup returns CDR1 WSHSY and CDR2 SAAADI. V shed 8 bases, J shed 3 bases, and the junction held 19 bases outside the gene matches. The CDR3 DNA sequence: TGCGCCAGCCAAAAACGTCTCGGGACAGGGTATCGGGACACTGAAGCTTTCTTT. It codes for CASQKRLGTGYRDTEAFF.

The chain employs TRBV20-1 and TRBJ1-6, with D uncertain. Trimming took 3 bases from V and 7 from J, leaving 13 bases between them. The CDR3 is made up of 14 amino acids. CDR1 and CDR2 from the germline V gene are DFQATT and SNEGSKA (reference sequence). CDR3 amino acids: CSASGPAVNSPLHF. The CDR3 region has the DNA TGCAGTGCTAGTGGGCCCGCCGTCAATTCACCCCTCCACTTT.